This entry describes one TCR beta chain. Its antigen is currently unknown. These data come from a study of cytomegalovirus exposure and HLA in healthy donors. PCR employed 60 Vbeta and 13 Jbeta primers. Assay used: immunoSEQ multiplex PCR; TCRdb lists only in-frame clones, some missing. The profile shows 100,000 to 150,000 clones, 60% to 80% of them singletons. Study-level points and caveats: Presence/absence analysis assumed near-uniform sequencing depth across donors. In an earlier analysis, in 587 donors, most V segments appeared productive either ~87% or ~30% of the time. A later analysis showed HLA-associated TCR beta chains outstripping equally common others in clonal expansion.

The donors (healthy individuals) were bone marrow donors. Trimming removed 9 bases from V and 3 bases from J; junction bases left unmatched: 7. The germline CDR1 and CDR2 sequences are MNHNY and SVGAGI (reference sequence). This CDR3 has 13 amino acids. The clonotype was recovered from a woman in her forties or fifties in good health and CMV-seronegative. This chain joins TRBV6-6 and TRBJ2-7, with 8 bases fitting TRBD2. The sample taken for sequencing was PBMCs. The CDR3 nucleotides read TGTGCCAGTGAGCGGGAGAAGGACTACGAGCAGTACTTC. Its protein product is CASEREKDYEQYF.